This T cell receptor (beta chain) was captured in a study of blood T cell repertoires in COVID-19. Study at large: T cells, B-cell-depleted T cells, or PBMCs provided the cDNA or gDNA that served as material.

Authors' analysis steps: Amplification with reference gene primers provided the estimates of nucleated cell counts. Sequencing was performed with immunoSEQ multiplex PCR; in TCRdb, only in-frame clones are kept and a portion is missing. The V and J calls and clone size are taken from that table; D and trimming were inferred from the DNA. The data show 250,000 to 300,000 clones, about 90% seen once. On this clone itself: Other DNA variants within this sample encode the same CDR3.

The study drew participants aged about 18 to 90 years from about two dozen US areas. Germline-derived CDR1 and CDR2 are MGHRA and YSYEKL. This CDR3 comprises 13 residues. Trimming shortened V by 4 bases and J by 2 bases, and 8 bases separated the two germline ends. The specimen was PBMCs or T cells enriched from blood (not recorded which). The V and J genes are TRBV4-1 and TRBJ2-5, with TRBD2 as a possible D gene (6 bases). The source of this sequence is a human donor in a cohort exposed to, infected with or recovered from COVID-19 (not recorded which). The donor label of this sample is uncertain. As DNA, the CDR3 is TGCGCCAGCAGCCTGGGACTTCAAGAGACCCAGTACTTC. Protein sequence: CASSLGLQETQYF.